This T cell receptor gamma chain was obtained from a study of Vδ1+ human thymocytes. General study results and limits: Thymic TRG and TRD repertoires appeared highly polyclonal.

Trimming took 0 bases from V and 2 from J; bases not matched to a gene: 4. This CDR3 is 14 amino acids long. The germline gives CDR1 EGSTGY, CDR2 YDSYTSSV. On this clone: Its antigen is undetermined.

Sequences come from RNA converted to cDNA by reverse transcription. Pooled V-gene forward primers with one constant-region reverse primer generated the CDR3 amplicons by multiplex PCR. TCRdb reprocessed the multiplex PCR reads through CATT. This sample carries more than 35,000 gamma-chain clones, about 19% of them seen once, and the ten largest clones take about 2%. The chain has TRGV4 and TRGJ1 or TRGJ2. The specimen sequenced was Vdelta1+ gamma-delta thymocytes from the thymus. Subset defined: FACS-sorted CD3+ TCRalphabeta- TCRVdelta1+ TCRVdelta2- thymocytes. This sequence was found in a girl in the first two years of life who had congenital heart surgery. The CDR3 DNA is TGTGCCACCTGGGATGGGAAGTATTATTATAAGAAACTCTTT. This gives the protein CATWDGKYYYKKLF.